The sequence of this T cell receptor beta chain was determined in a study of CD8 T cell repertoires and HIV-1 epitope variants. Study context: Separate wells received one of Twenty-five Gag or Nef variant peptides. Enriched T cells were co-cultured with equal autologous T cell-negative cells. Controls included no peptide, Ebola AY9 epitope, and a CMV, EBV, flu pool.

To note about this clone: The antigen is undetermined.

The CDR3 extends over 14 amino acids. Germline V gives CDR1 SGHRS, CDR2 YFSETQ. Germline trimming cut 4 bases from V and 4 bases from J; bases unmatched to any gene: 3. On the immunoSEQ platform, TCR beta CDR3s were sequenced at survey depth. Sequenced by immunoSEQ multiplex PCR; TCRdb stores in-frame clones only, minus some. Among about 5,600 clones listed, under 65% were seen once. The V and J genes are TRBV5-1 and TRBJ2-3; TRBD1 agrees at 10 bases. The sequence came from a male donor with HIV. The sequencing sample was made of cultured CD8+ T cells derived from PBMCs. The DNA for the CDR3 is TGCGCCAGCAGCGCGGACAGGGGGGCAGATACGCAGTATTTT. The encoded protein is CASSADRGADTQYF.